Included here is one T cell receptor beta chain sequence, with context. Its antigen is unidentified. Both 60 Vbeta primers and 13 Jbeta primers went into the PCR. The protocol was immunoSEQ multiplex PCR, while the TCRdb copy is restricted to in-frame clones and leaves out a portion. The sample lists about 200,000 clones; roughly 79% were seen once. The data originate from a study of cytomegalovirus exposure and HLA in healthy donors. Study overall: Among around 200 million T cells, an earlier analysis found 95 million to 140 million unique TCR beta sequences. HLA-typed donors contributed 65 million to 95 million unique TCRs, which were held in an early data release. Study-wide findings and caveats: Per a later analysis, about 15,000 TCR beta sequences showed association with HLA alleles at 0.05 false discovery rate. The authors assumed roughly uniform sequencing depth across donors for presence/absence analyses.

Germline CDR1 GTSNPN, CDR2 SVGIG (reference sequence). The V and J ends lost 1 base and 1 base respectively, with 11 bases between them. The CDR3 is made up of 14 amino acids. The source material was PBMCs. The chain combines TRBV30 with TRBJ2-7; TRBD2 is a possible D gene (6 bases). The TCR originated in a man aged 25 to 40 in good health and CMV-seronegative. This CDR3 reads CAWSAGRGSYEQYF. CDR3 DNA: TGTGCCTGGAGTGCCGGGCGGGGATCCTACGAGCAGTACTTC.